What follows is one TCR beta chain and its context. Its target is unknown. One end of the junction does not line up with germline, which may come from a read error. Using RNA template, CDR3s of TCR alpha and beta were amplified with iRepertoire arm-PCR. TCRdb re-called the multiplex PCR reads with MiXCR, one entry per CDR3 protein. The sample gives about 130,000 distinct CDR3 sequences, roughly 25% of which show up once; 13% to 15% is in the top ten. This sample is drawn from a study of glioma-infiltrating T cells. Findings and caveats of the study: CDR3 overlap between tissue and blood was very small.

Looked up from germline, CDR1 is MGHRA and CDR2 is YSYEKL. This CDR3 contains 15 residues. This TCR was recovered from a human donor with low-grade glioma or glioblastoma, undergoing nonglioma brain surgery, or in good health (not recorded which). The J gene is TRBJ1-4, the V gene TRBV4-1; maybe TRBD1 (5 bases). Specimen: glioma tissue, nonneoplastic brain tissue, or PBMCs (not recorded which). The CDR3 DNA reads TGCGCCAGCAGCCAAGTCGGGGCAGGACATGAAAAGCTGTTTTTT. Translating gives CASSQVGAGHEKLFF.